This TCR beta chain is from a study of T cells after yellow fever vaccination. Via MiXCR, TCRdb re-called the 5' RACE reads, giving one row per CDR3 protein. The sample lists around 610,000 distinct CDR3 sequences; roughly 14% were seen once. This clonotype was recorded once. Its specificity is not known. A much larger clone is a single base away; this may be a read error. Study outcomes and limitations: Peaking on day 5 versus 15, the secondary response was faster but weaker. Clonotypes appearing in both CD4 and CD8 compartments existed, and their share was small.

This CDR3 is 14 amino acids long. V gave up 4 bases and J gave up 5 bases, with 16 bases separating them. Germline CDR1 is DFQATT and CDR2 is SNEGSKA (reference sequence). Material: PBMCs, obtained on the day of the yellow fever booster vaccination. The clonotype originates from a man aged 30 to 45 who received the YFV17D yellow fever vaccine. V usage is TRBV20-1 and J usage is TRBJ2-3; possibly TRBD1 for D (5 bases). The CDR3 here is CSAKGFGSIDTQYF. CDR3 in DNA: TGCAGTGCTAAGGGGTTTGGTTCTATAGATACGCAGTATTTT.